Shown below are 28 T cell receptor delta chains from a single sample sequenced in a study of γδ T cells in repeated Plasmodium falciparum infection. Flow sorting of PBMC yielded separate Vgamma9/Vdelta2+ and Vdelta2-negative gammadelta T cell populations for bulk repertoire analysis. TCRdb re-analyzed the multiplex PCR reads via CATT. The sample shows about 93,000 delta-chain clones, over 0.9% of them seen only once. Sample: gamma-delta T cells from blood. These receptors originate from a pool of human donors (malaria-infected and uninfected, not separated).

This clone appeared a few times. With only one base between it and a far larger clone, this is likely a read error. Other DNA sequences of this sample code for an identical CDR3. The gene calls are TRDV2 and TRDJ1, with TRDD3 matching 7 bases. No J segment appears in TCRdb, so it was assigned here by matching the sequence to germline. Germline CDR1 GEAIGNYY, CDR2 EKD. CDR3 size: 18 residues. CDR3 DNA sequence: TGTGCCTGCGACACCGGAGGAGGAGTGGGGGACAACACCGATAAACTCATCTTT. Translated: CACDTGGGVGDNTDKLIF.

This clone was found many times. TCRdb has a much larger clone's protein, which differs at residue 13 from the translation of this DNA, likely because of a read error; what is shown is the protein translated from the DNA. V and J are TRDV2 and TRDJ1; 9 bases align to TRDD3. Germline V lookup: CDR1 GEAIGNYY, CDR2 EKD. CDR3 length: 18 residues. The V segment lost 6 bases and the J segment 3 bases; nucleotides outside the gene matches: 19. The CDR3 region is CACSSLGTGGPYADKLIF. The CDR3 DNA follows: TGTGCCTGTTCTTCCTTGGGTACTGGGGGACCTTACGCCGATAAACTCATCTTT.

This clone was detected a few times. TCRdb has a much larger clone's protein, which differs at residue 17 from the translation of this DNA, likely because of a read error; what is shown is the protein translated from the DNA. V gene TRDV1 was called; the J gene was not; the table assigns TRDD2, which was not confirmed against the DNA. This CDR3 contains 18 residues. CDR1 is TSWWSYY and CDR2 is QGS in the germline V gene. Here the CDR3 DNA reads TGTGCTCTTGGGAACCTTCCTACGAAGTCTACGTACACCGATAAACTCACCTTT. Its translation is CALGNLPTKSTYTDKLTF.

Points on this clone: This sequence is one base from a far larger clone and is likely a read error. The identical CDR3 is also encoded by other nucleotide sequences in the sample. V is TRDV2 and J is TRDJ3; TRDD3 matches 8 bases. TCRdb supplies no J gene; here it was assigned by aligning the nucleotide sequence to germline. The CDR3 extends over 18 amino acids. Looked up from germline, CDR1 is GEAIGNYY and CDR2 is EKD. CDR3: CACDTIGGYSWDTRQMFF. The CDR3 nucleotides are TGTGCCTGCGACACCATCGGGGGATACTCCTGGGACACCCGACAGATGTTTTTC.

This clone occurred a few times. The TCRdb protein, from a much larger clone, departs from this DNA's translation at residue 8, likely by read error; the protein shown derives from the DNA. The V call is TRDV2, the J call TRDJ1; D is possibly TRDD3 (6 bases). TCRdb lists no J gene, so it was determined here by aligning the DNA to germline. This CDR3 is built from 19 residues. Germline CDR1 is GEAIGNYY and CDR2 is EKD. V lost 3 bases and J 7 bases, leaving 32 bases between the germline ends. CDR3 amino acids: CACDLLAAGENEEAGKLIF. DNA of the CDR3: TGTGCCTGTGACCTTCTCGCTGCTGGGGAGAATGAAGAGGCCGGTAAACTCATCTTT.

This clone turned up a few times. A far larger clone is a single base away, which makes a read error likely. Other DNA sequences in this sample translate to the same CDR3. This rearrangement joins TRDV2 to TRDJ1, with 7 bases aligning to TRDD3. TCRdb records no J gene; here it was assigned by comparing the DNA to germline. The length of the CDR3 is 18 residues. CDR1 GEAIGNYY and CDR2 EKD come from the germline V gene. The ends lost 1 base at V and 0 bases at J; junction bases unmatched: 13. The CDR3 DNA is TGTGCCTGTGACACGATGGAAGGGGGATCTCCGTACACCGATAAACTCATCTTT. Residues: CACDTMEGGSPYTDKLIF.

This clone turned up a few times. A read error is the likely source, as a far larger clone sits one nucleotide away. The sample has other DNA sequences that encode this CDR3 too. The chain employs TRDV1 and TRDJ1, with TRDD3 matching 10 bases. This CDR3 region has 25 residues. Losses at the gene ends were 1 base for V and 7 bases for J; bases not matched to a gene: 36. Germline loops: CDR1 TSWWSYY, CDR2 QGS. The CDR3 reads CALGEPEVWVPTFPVRTGGSLKLIF. Written as DNA, the CDR3 is TGTGCTCTTGGGGAACCCGAAGTGTGGGTCCCTACTTTTCCAGTCCGCACTGGGGGATCCCTTAAACTCATCTTT.

Turning to this clone: This is likely an artifact of a read error, given a far larger clone one base away. The sample contains more than one DNA sequence encoding this CDR3. This CDR3 is CALGEEADTCTDKLIF. The DNA of the CDR3 is TGTGCTCTTGGGGAAGAGGCGGATACGTGCACCGATAAACTAATCTTT. The J gene was not called, though the V gene is TRDV1; the DNA was not compared with TRDD3, the D call given in the table. The germline V gene has CDR1 TSWWSYY and CDR2 QGS. CDR3 length equals 16 residues.

This clone was found a few times. This probably arose from a read error, given a far larger clone one base away. The sample has other DNA sequences that encode this CDR3 too. The V gene is given as TRDV1, and no J gene call is available; TRDD3, the table's D call, was not compared with the DNA. The CDR3 loop spans 23 amino acids. Germline loops: CDR1 TSWWSYY, CDR2 QGS. CDR3 coding DNA: TGTGCTCTTGGGGAACTAGAATCTCTAGCCCTAATTTGGGGGATACGCTACACCGATAAACTCATCTTC. Translation gives CALGELESLALIWGIRYTDKLIF.

With regard to this clone: With a far larger clone one base away, a read error is the likely cause. This sample also contains other DNA sequences that code for the same CDR3. The chain joins TRAV38-2/DV8 to TRDJ2; 9 bases fit TRDD2. TCRdb is silent on the J gene; assignment here came from matching the DNA to germline. The CDR3 covers 18 residues. Germline CDR1 is TSESDYY and CDR2 is QEAYKQQN. Trimming cost V 8 bases and J 4 bases; bases outside gene matches: 18. The CDR3: CAYRGLPTVWGQTAQLFF. For the CDR3, the DNA is TGTGCTTACAGGGGCCTTCCTACCGTCTGGGGACAGACAGCACAACTCTTCTTT.

This clone has just a few counts. The protein recorded in TCRdb matches a much larger clone and deviates from this DNA's translation at residue 13, suggesting a read error; the protein here is obtained by translating the DNA. This chain joins TRDV1 and TRDJ1, with a possible D match to TRDD2 (6 bases). TCRdb supplies no J gene; here it was assigned by aligning the nucleotide sequence to germline. Trimming removed 3 bases from V and 4 bases from J, with 24 bases in between. The CDR3 runs to 18 residues. The V gene's germline CDR1 is TSWWSYY and CDR2 QGS. The CDR3: CALGELRPSPVGLDKLIF. The CDR3 bases are TGTGCTCTTGGGGAGTTAAGGCCTTCCCCCGTCGGGCTCGATAAACTCATCTTT.

This clone was seen a handful of times. A far larger clone is off by one base, so a read error is likely. At the DNA level, this CDR3 is encoded by other sequences in the same sample as well. CDR3 sequence reads: CALGPIYWGISHPYTDKLIF. For the CDR3, the DNA is TGTGCTCTTGGGCCAATTTACTGGGGGATATCCCACCCGTACACCGATAAACTCATCTTT. This chain links TRDV1 with TRDJ1, with TRDD3 identical over 11 bases. V shed 5 bases, J shed 0 bases, and the junction held 17 bases outside the gene matches. In germline, CDR1 is TSWWSYY, CDR2 QGS. The CDR3 spans 20 residues.

This clone was observed many times. Distinct nucleotide sequences in the sample also encode this CDR3. CDR3 nucleotides: TGTGCCTGTGACACTATCAACTCTGGGGGATACGGGGCAGACACCGATAAACTCATCTTT. The encoded protein is CACDTINSGGYGADTDKLIF. V and J are TRDV2 and TRDJ1; 12 nucleotides agree with TRDD3. The trim removed 1 base at V and 0 bases at J, leaving 14 bases unmatched. Germline CDR1 and CDR2: GEAIGNYY and EKD. The CDR3 spans 20 residues.

A note on this clone: The protein TCRdb gives is from a much larger clone and does not agree with this DNA's translation at residue 10, likely a read error; the protein shown here comes from the DNA. The V gene is TRDV1, the J gene TRDJ4; D possibly uses TRDD2 or TRDD3 (5 bases each). The CDR3 is 19 amino acids. Deletions cut 3 bases from V and 4 bases from J, with 30 bases between. The germline V gene encodes CDR1 TSWWSYY and CDR2 QGS. In DNA, the CDR3 is TGTGCTCTTGGGGAGGCCCTTAAGTCCCGGGGGTCCTATCGAGCACCCCTGATCTTT. It codes for CALGEALKSRGSYRAPLIF.

This clone has just a few counts. TCRdb lists the protein of a much larger clone for this DNA, which differs at residue 11, so this is likely a read error; the protein given here is translated from the DNA itself. The chain recombines TRDV1 with TRDJ1, with 8 bases fitting TRDD3. The J gene, absent from TCRdb, was called here by matching the DNA to germline. Germline V gene sequence: CDR1 TSWWSYY, CDR2 QGS. The junction had 21 bases not matched to a gene; V was cut back by 4 bases and J by 2 bases. CDR3 length equals 20 residues. CDR3 DNA sequence: TGTGCTCTTGGGGGCCCCGATTTTAGTCTACCGGGGGATAAGACCGATAAACTCATCTTT. As protein: CALGGPDFSLPGDKTDKLIF.

By frequency in the sample, this clone is medium-sized. The chain carries TRDV1 and TRDJ1, with 11 bases fitting TRDD3. V lost 4 bases to trimming and J lost 2 bases; unmatched junction nucleotides: 18. The length of the CDR3 is 20 residues. Germline V gene lookup returns CDR1 TSWWSYY and CDR2 QGS. The CDR3 reads CALGGPDFSLLGDKTDKLIF. CDR3 sequence (DNA): TGTGCTCTTGGGGGCCCCGATTTTAGTCTACTGGGGGATAAGACCGATAAACTCATCTTT.

This clone was counted between two and nine times. A far larger clone is a single base away, which makes a read error likely. Other DNA sequences from this sample encode an identical CDR3 as well. The chain's CDR3 is CALGEAFCDGTAQLFF. The CDR3 DNA reads TGTGCTCTTGGGGAGGCTTTTTGTGATGGAACAGCACAACTCTTCTTT. The chain employs TRDV1 and TRDJ2; D not certain. Germline V gene lookup returns CDR1 TSWWSYY and CDR2 QGS. V lost 3 bases to trimming and J lost 5 bases, with 16 bases between them. This CDR3 is built from 16 residues.

As for this clone: Since a far larger clone is one base different, this is likely a read error. Other DNA sequences of this sample code for an identical CDR3. The V gene is TRDV1; the J gene was not called; TRDD3 was called by the table and not checked on the DNA. This CDR3 is built from 18 residues. Germline lookup yields CDR1 TSWWSYY and CDR2 QGS. In nucleotides, the CDR3 is TGTGCTCTTGGGGAAGGGGTCCCACTGGGGGATACAACTAGAAAACTCATCTTC. Its translation is CALGEGVPLGDTTRKLIF.

This clone was detected only a few times. The protein given by TCRdb reflects a much larger clone and differs at residue 15 from this DNA's translation, likely from a read error; the protein shown is the DNA's translation. The V segment is TRDV2, and no J call was made; the tabulated D call, TRDD3, remains unverified against the DNA. The CDR3 consists of 16 residues. Germline V gene data show CDR1 as GEAIGNYY and CDR2 as EKD. As DNA, the CDR3 is TGTGCCTGTGACCGTACTGGGGGATTTTTCACCGATAAACTCACCTTT. Translated: CACDRTGGFFTDKLTF.

This clone was seen a few times. TCRdb's protein for this DNA is that of a much larger clone and differs from the translation at residue 4, likely a read error; the protein shown is the DNA translation. The rearrangement uses TRDV1 and TRDJ1; 10 bases align to TRDD3. No J gene is reported in TCRdb; it was inferred here by comparing the DNA with germline. Germline V gene lookup returns CDR1 TSWWSYY and CDR2 QGS. The CDR3 consists of 21 residues. The CDR3 region has the DNA TGTGCTCTTAGGGAAATTGGCCTAAATACCCTTACTGGGGGATGTTCCGACAAACTCATCTTT. Amino acids: CALREIGLNTLTGGCSDKLIF.

Concerning this clone itself: The protein in TCRdb stems from a much larger clone and differs at residue 9 from this DNA's translation, likely a read error; here the protein is translated from the DNA. The genes are TRDV3 and TRDJ1; TRDD3 aligns across 9 bases. The J gene, absent from TCRdb, was called here by matching the DNA to germline. This CDR3 comprises 16 residues. V gave up 4 bases and J gave up 3 bases; unmatched junction bases: 15. Per the germline V gene, CDR1 is TVYSNPD and CDR2 is GDNSRS (reference sequence). Here the CDR3 reads CASGPYWGTQPDKLIF. For the CDR3, the DNA is TGTGCCTCGGGGCCATACTGGGGGACACAACCCGATAAACTCATCTTT.

This clone appeared many times. In DNA form, the CDR3 reads TGTGCTCTTGGGGAACCTCTCCGCCACTTACCTATATGCACCGATAAACTCATCTTT. Translated, it gives CALGEPLRHLPICTDKLIF. The chain employs TRDV1 and TRDJ1, with D unclear. V was trimmed by 1 base and J by 1 base, leaving 22 bases between them. Germline V gene sequence: CDR1 TSWWSYY, CDR2 QGS. The CDR3 totals 19 residues.

This clone was seen repeatedly, ten times or more. With only one base between it and a far larger clone, this is likely a read error. In the same sample, other DNA sequences code for this CDR3. The chain joins TRDV2 to TRDJ1, with 8 bases that match TRDD3. TCRdb lists no J gene, so it was determined here by aligning the DNA to germline. V dropped 0 bases and J dropped 2; count of bases not matched to a gene: 19. The CDR3 length is 20 residues. CDR1 is GEAIGNYY, CDR2 EKD, per germline. In nucleotides, the CDR3 is TGTGCCTGTGACACCGTGAGTGGGGGATCCCCCTTTCTCTATACCGATAAACTCATCTTT. This gives the protein CACDTVSGGSPFLYTDKLIF.

This clone was picked up a small number of times. The protein TCRdb gives is from a much larger clone and does not agree with this DNA's translation at residue 13, likely a read error; the protein shown here comes from the DNA. The chain joins TRDV2 to TRDJ3; 7 bases agree with TRDD3. No J segment appears in TCRdb, so it was assigned here by matching the sequence to germline. CDR1 and CDR2 from the germline V gene are GEAIGNYY and EKD. The CDR3 spans 18 residues. CDR3 residues: CACDTGDAHSWDARQMFF. Written as DNA, the CDR3 is TGTGCCTGTGACACGGGGGATGCCCACTCCTGGGACGCCCGACAGATGTTTTTC.

This clone has a count of ten or more. A single base is all that separates this from a far larger clone, so a read error is likely. Different DNA sequences within this sample yield the same CDR3. This chain joins TRDV2 and TRDJ1; the match to TRDD3 covers 8 bases. Germline matching of the DNA provided the J gene here, since TCRdb leaves it blank. V shed 3 bases, J shed 3 bases, and the junction held 32 bases outside the gene matches. This CDR3 has 23 amino acids. Per the germline V gene, CDR1 is GEAIGNYY and CDR2 is EKD. The chain's CDR3 is CACDLRHLENLLGDTPRSDKLIF. The DNA for the CDR3 is TGTGCCTGTGACCTTCGCCATCTAGAGAATTTGCTGGGGGACACACCCCGCTCCGATAAACTCATCTTT.

This clone was counted only a few times. One base separates it from a far larger clone, so it is likely a read error. Other DNA variants within this sample encode the same CDR3. This CDR3 reads CACDLTKVTGGYEEGTDKLIF. CDR3 bases: TGTGCCTGTGACCTAACGAAGGTTACTGGGGGGTACGAGGAAGGAACCGATAAACTCATCTTT. The V and J genes are TRDV2 and TRDJ1; TRDD3 agrees at 8 bases. Here the J gene was assigned by germline matching of the DNA, as TCRdb has none. Looked up from germline, CDR1 is GEAIGNYY and CDR2 is EKD. CDR3 length: 21 amino acids. The V and J ends lost 3 bases and 2 bases, in that order; junction bases with no gene match: 25.

This clone was counted a few times. A far larger clone is only one base removed, so a read error is likely. This sample includes further DNA sequences coding for the same CDR3. J is TRDJ1 and V is TRDV2; TRDD3 aligns across 7 bases. The J gene comes from matching the DNA to germline here; TCRdb lacks it. The germline gives CDR1 GEAIGNYY, CDR2 EKD. V lost 3 bases to trimming and J lost 5 bases; unmatched junction nucleotides: 11. This CDR3 comprises 15 residues. The CDR3 DNA sequence: TGTGCCTGTGACGAAATGAGGGATACCCCAGATAAACTCATCTTT. Translation gives CACDEMRDTPDKLIF.

This clone was recorded a few times. The protein recorded in TCRdb matches a much larger clone and deviates from this DNA's translation at residue 16, suggesting a read error; the protein here is obtained by translating the DNA. The chain links TRDV2 to TRDJ3; 7 bases align to TRDD3. Assignment of the J gene here rests on matching the DNA to germline, because TCRdb gives none. There are 19 residues in the CDR3. The germline V gene encodes CDR1 GEAIGNYY and CDR2 EKD. The chain's CDR3 is CACDTLGGRSSWDTRRMFF. The CDR3 DNA reads TGTGCCTGTGACACCCTGGGGGGTCGAAGCTCCTGGGACACCCGACGGATGTTTTTC.